The 5 T cell receptor beta chains in this list originate from one sample, sequenced in a study of read filtering for tumor transcriptome and immune sequencing. From 350 to 500 ng of RNA, a library with molecular barcoded alpha/delta and beta/gamma adaptors was made. TCRdb independently ran MiXCR on the reads; one entry per CDR3 protein. The table includes under 25,000 distinct CDR3 sequences, approximately 15% detected once. The sample comprised a population of CD138-negative cells sorted from bone marrow. The receptors stem from a donor aged 40 or older with multiple myeloma.

This clonotype was observed at least ten times. The J gene is TRBJ2-3, the V gene TRBV2; D may be TRBD2 (5 bases). The CDR3 is 14 amino acids. V gave up 7 bases and J gave up 4 bases, with 15 bases separating them. Germline CDR1 is SNHLY and CDR2 is FYNNEI. CDR3 bases: TGTGCCAGCATTCCTATCGGGAAATCAGATACGCAGTATTTT. It is translated as CASIPIGKSDTQYF.

This chain links TRBV6-6 with TRBJ2-2, with no clear D. In germline, CDR1 is MNHNY, CDR2 SVGAGI (reference sequence). The CDR3 covers 13 residues. The V gene lost 7 bases and the J gene lost 1 base, with 7 bases spanning the gap. The CDR3 DNA follows: TGTGCCAGCATTAAAAGGAACACCGGGGAGCTGTTTTTT. It yields the protein CASIKRNTGELFF.

This clonotype was counted many times. DNA of the CDR3: TGTGCCAGCAGCTTAGGGGACGGGAGAGAGACCCAGTACTTC. It is translated as CASSLGDGRETQYF. The chain joins TRBV7-2 to TRBJ2-5, with D possibly being TRBD2 (6 bases). Germline CDR1 reads SGHTA; CDR2 reads FQGNSA. Trimming removed 1 base from V and 4 bases from J, with 10 bases in between. The CDR3 runs 14 residues. Together with reference TRBV7-2 and TRBJ2-5, the CDR3 gives the full variable domain: GAGVSQSPSNKVTEKGKDVELRCDPISGHTALYWYRQSLGQGLEFLIYFQGNSAPDKSGLPSDRFSAERTGGSVSTLTIQRTQQEDSAVYLCASSLGDGRETQYFGPGTRLLVL.

This clonotype was found many times. This chain uses TRBV7-2 with TRBJ2-1; a possible D gene is TRBD2 (5 bases). Germline CDR1 is SGHTA and CDR2 is FQGNSA. V gave up 5 bases and J gave up 3 bases, with 8 bases separating them. This CDR3 has 13 amino acids. CDR3 DNA sequence: TGTGCCAGCAGCCCCACTAGCTACAATGAGCAGTTCTTC. This encodes CASSPTSYNEQFF.

This clonotype came up many times. In nucleotides, the CDR3 is TGTGCCAGCAGCTTAGTGACTAGCCGCGAGCAGTACTTC. It encodes CASSLVTSREQYF. V usage is TRBV7-9 and J usage is TRBJ2-7, with 7 nucleotides matching TRBD2. CDR3 size: 13 residues. The germline V gene encodes CDR1 SEHNR and CDR2 FQNEAQ (reference sequence). The V gene end was trimmed by 1 base and the J gene end by 6 bases; junction bases not matched to a gene: 3.